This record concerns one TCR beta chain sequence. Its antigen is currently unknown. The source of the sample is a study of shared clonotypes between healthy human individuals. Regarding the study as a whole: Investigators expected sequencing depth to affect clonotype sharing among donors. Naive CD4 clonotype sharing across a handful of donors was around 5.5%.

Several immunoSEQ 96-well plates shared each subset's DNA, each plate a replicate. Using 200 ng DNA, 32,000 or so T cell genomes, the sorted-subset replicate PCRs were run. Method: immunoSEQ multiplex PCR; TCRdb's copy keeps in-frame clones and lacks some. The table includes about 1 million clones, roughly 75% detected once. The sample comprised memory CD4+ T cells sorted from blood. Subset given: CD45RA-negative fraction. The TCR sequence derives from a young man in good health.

The CDR3 nucleotides are TGTGCCAGCAGTTTAACGAACAGGGGGAACACTGAAGCTTTCTTT. It codes for CASSLTNRGNTEAFF. The chain recombines TRBV27 with TRBJ1-1, with 7 bases fitting TRBD1. Germline assignment: CDR1 MNHEY and CDR2 SMNVEV (reference sequence). The J segment lost 1 base and the V segment lost 2 bases, leaving 4 bases of the junction unmatched. The CDR3 extends over 15 amino acids.